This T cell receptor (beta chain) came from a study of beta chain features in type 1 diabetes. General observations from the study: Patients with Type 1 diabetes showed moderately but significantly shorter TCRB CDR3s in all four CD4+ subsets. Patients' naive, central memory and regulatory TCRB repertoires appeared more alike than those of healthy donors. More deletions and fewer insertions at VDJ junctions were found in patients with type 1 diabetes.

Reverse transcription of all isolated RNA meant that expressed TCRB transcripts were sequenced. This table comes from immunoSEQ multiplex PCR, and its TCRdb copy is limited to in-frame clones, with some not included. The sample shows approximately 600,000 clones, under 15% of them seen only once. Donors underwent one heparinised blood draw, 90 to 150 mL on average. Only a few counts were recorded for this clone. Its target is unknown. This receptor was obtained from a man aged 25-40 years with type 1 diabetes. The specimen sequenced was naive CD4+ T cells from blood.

The CDR3 nucleotides are TGCAGCGTGGACGACGGTGGGGGAAACACTGAAGCTTTCTTT. Its protein product is CSVDDGGGNTEAFF. The rearrangement links TRBV29-1 to TRBJ1-1; a possible D gene is TRBD1 (5 bases). The CDR3 is 14 residues long. Germline CDR1 is SQVTM and CDR2 is ANQGSEA. V lost 6 bases and J 2 bases, leaving 16 bases between the germline ends.